These 14 T cell receptor beta chains were sequenced from one sample in a study of OX40 agonist ivuxolimab in advanced cancers. TCRdb's copy holds only in-frame clones and misses some; the assay was immunoSEQ multiplex PCR. The sample yields 90,000 to 120,000 clones, approximately 89% seen once. The sample was CD4+ or CD8+ T cells sorted from blood, taken in a trial of the OX40 agonist ivuxolimab. Receptors were obtained from an adult with an advanced solid tumor such as melanoma, head and neck, liver or kidney cancer.

This clone was counted once. The chain is built from TRBV6-1 and TRBJ2-5, with a tentative D call TRBD1 (6 bases). The germline V gene encodes CDR1 MNHNS and CDR2 SASEGT. This CDR3 has 12 residues. The germline V and J ends were trimmed by 9 bases and 2 bases, with 10 bases remaining between them. CDR3 in amino acids: CASSGQQETQYF. The CDR3 region has the DNA TGTGCCAGTTCTGGACAGCAAGAGACCCAGTACTTC.

This rearrangement joins TRBV6-1 to TRBJ1-1, with TRBD1 identical over 8 bases. J gave up 1 base and V 7 bases, and 5 bases lay outside the gene matches. The CDR3 consists of 14 residues. Germline loops: CDR1 MNHNS, CDR2 SASEGT. CDR3 sequence: CASTPGTGNTEAFF. The CDR3 coding sequence is TGTGCCAGCACACCCGGGACAGGGAACACTGAAGCTTTCTTT.

This clone showed up just a few times. The V gene is TRBV13, the J gene TRBJ1-4; tentative D call: TRBD1 (6 bases). Germline V gene lookup returns CDR1 PRHDT and CDR2 FYEKMQ (reference sequence). The CDR3 is 14 residues long. V lost 5 bases, J lost 3 bases, and 10 bases lay in between. CDR3 protein: CASSPQGPNEKLFF. The CDR3 nucleotides read TGTGCCAGCAGCCCACAGGGTCCTAATGAAAAACTGTTTTTT.

This clone showed up just once. The chain carries TRBV11-3 and TRBJ1-4; D call uncertain. The CDR3 contains 12 residues. The germline V gene encodes CDR1 SGHNT and CDR2 YENEEA. The ends were cut back, 0 bases at V and 7 bases at J, with 3 bases in the middle. The CDR3 DNA follows: TGTGCCAGCAGCTTAGATGGTGAAAAACTGTTTTTT. Protein product: CASSLDGEKLFF.

This clone was observed a single time. The chain carries TRBV4-1 and TRBJ1-1; 9 nucleotides line up with TRBD1. J lost 5 bases, V lost 5 bases, and 9 bases had no gene match. Germline assignment: CDR1 MGHRA and CDR2 YSYEKL. There are 15 residues in the CDR3. The DNA for the CDR3 is TGCGCCAGCAGCTTTGAGGGGGACAGGGTGACTGAAGCTTTCTTT. As protein: CASSFEGDRVTEAFF.

The chain is built from TRBV11-2 and TRBJ1-1; 7 positions match TRBD1. The trim removed 3 bases at V and 5 bases at J, leaving 18 bases unmatched. Germline V gives CDR1 SGHAT, CDR2 FQNNGV. The CDR3 spans 18 residues. The CDR3 DNA reads TGTGCCAGCAGCTTGGTTACTACAGGGGTTGGATTGGGAACTGAAGCTTTCTTT. This encodes CASSLVTTGVGLGTEAFF.

The chain employs TRBV30 and TRBJ2-7, with 14 positions matching TRBD2. CDR1 GTSNPN and CDR2 SVGIG come from the germline V gene (reference sequence). This CDR3 comprises 17 residues. After removal of 2 bases from V and 3 bases from J, the junction contained 9 bases not matched to a gene. The CDR3 nucleotides are TGTGCCTGGAGTCCTTCCCTAGGACTAGCGGGAGGCTACGAGCAGTACTTC. Encoded protein: CAWSPSLGLAGGYEQYF. Combining the CDR3 with reference TRBV30 and TRBJ2-7 gives the whole variable domain SQTIHQWPATLVQPVGSPLSLECTVEGTSNPNLYWYRQAAGRGLQLLFYSVGIGQISSEVPQNLSASRPQDRQFILSSKKLLLSDSGFYLCAWSPSLGLAGGYEQYFGPGTRLTVT.

V is TRBV30 and J is TRBJ1-2; 11 bases map to TRBD1. Germline loops: CDR1 GTSNPN, CDR2 SVGIG (reference sequence). J gave up 7 bases and V 3 bases, and 4 bases lay outside the gene matches. CDR3 size: 13 residues. The CDR3 nucleotides read TGTGCCTGGAGCGGAGGACAGGGGGCTGGCTACACCTTC. Translated, it gives CAWSGGQGAGYTF.

The chain combines TRBV9 with TRBJ2-5; TRBD1 might be the D (6 bases). The length of the CDR3 is 14 residues. Trimming removed 3 bases at V and 5 bases at J, with 14 bases between. Per the germline V gene, CDR1 is SGDLS and CDR2 is YYNGEE. This CDR3 is CASSAGQHVETQYF. The CDR3 DNA reads as TGTGCCAGCAGCGCGGGACAACATGTGGAGACCCAGTACTTC.

The rearrangement joins TRBV7-3 to TRBJ1-1; TRBD1 matches at 10 bases. This CDR3 is 14 amino acids long. Germline CDR1 reads SGHTA; CDR2 reads FQGTGA. J gave up 4 bases and V 5 bases, and 4 bases lay outside the gene matches. DNA for the CDR3: TGTGCCAGCAGCCATGGACAGGGGGGCACTGAAGCTTTCTTT. Protein sequence: CASSHGQGGTEAFF.

The gene calls are TRBV28 and TRBJ2-5; TRBD2 might be the D (5 bases). The J call may be mistaken, given a closer DNA end match to TRBJ2-7. CDR1 is MDHEN and CDR2 is SYDVKM in the germline V gene. The CDR3 runs to 14 residues. CDR3 in amino acids: CASSGAGGAYEQYF. DNA of the CDR3: TGTGCCAGCAGCGGCGCGGGTGGGGCCTACGAGCAGTACTTC.

The chain joins TRBV19 to TRBJ2-7, with TRBD2 matching 9 bases. The V gene end was trimmed by 1 base and the J gene end by 3 bases; junction bases not matched to a gene: 4. The length of the CDR3 is 15 residues. In germline, CDR1 is LNHDA, CDR2 SQIVND (reference sequence). The chain's CDR3 is CASSIAASGNYEQYF. CDR3 DNA: TGTGCCAGTAGTATAGCGGCTAGCGGGAACTACGAGCAGTACTTC.

This chain links TRBV2 with TRBJ1-5; TRBD1 matches at 10 bases. There are 18 residues in the CDR3. Germline CDR1 is SNHLY and CDR2 is FYNNEI. Unmatched junction bases numbered 11, after V lost 3 bases and J lost 3 bases. CDR3 amino acids: CASSDLVPGQGSNQPQHF. Written as DNA, the CDR3 is TGTGCCAGCAGTGACCTCGTCCCGGGACAGGGGTCCAATCAGCCCCAGCATTTT.

The gene calls are TRBV10-2 and TRBJ2-7; TRBD2 aligns across 10 bases. CDR1 WSHSY and CDR2 SAAADI come from the germline V gene. The CDR3 is made up of 13 amino acids. V was clipped by 8 bases and J by 6 bases; unmatched bases: 7. The CDR3 DNA sequence: TGCGCCAGCGCTGTAGCGGGAGGTGGCGAGCAGTACTTC. Its translation: CASAVAGGGEQYF.